The clone carrying this TCR beta chain was seen only a few times. What it recognizes is unknown. TCRdb re-called the 5' RACE reads with MiXCR, one entry per CDR3 protein. Of about 130,000 distinct CDR3 sequences in the sample, less than 25% were seen once. The data originate from a study of T-cell memory formation after mild COVID-19. Germline CDR1 is SGHVS and CDR2 is FNYEAQ. The CDR3 length is 17 residues. V lost 5 bases and J lost 5; bases outside the gene matches: 11. General study findings and limits: Some clones that responded were present in memory (sampled pre-infection), which suggests cross-reactive memory joined. CD8+ contracting clones occupied EMRA, while CD4+ ones occupied mainly CM and EM. Proof of SARS-CoV-2 specificity was absent for the second-wave clones that crested on day 37.

The chain is built from TRBV7-6 and TRBJ2-3; 12 bases map to TRBD1. The clonotype comes from an adult woman who had mild COVID-19 (a few samples of this study predate the infection). Cell type and time point are not known. Sequencing was performed on PBMCs or a T cell subset sorted from them (not recorded which). CDR3 coding DNA: TGTGCCAGCAGCGTACACCGGGACAGGGGGCTCGAAGATACGCAGTATTTT. Translating gives CASSVHRDRGLEDTQYF.